The 16 T cell receptor beta chains given below trace back to one sample, sequenced in a study of identical twins. TCRdb independently ran MiXCR on the 5' RACE reads; one entry per CDR3 protein. The sample shows some 440,000 distinct CDR3 sequences, 20% to 25% of them seen only once. The same sample was also used in a study of T cells expressing NK-cell markers.

Specimen: CD4+ T cells sorted from blood. The receptors derive from a woman under 30 in good health.

V gene TRBV20-1 combines with J gene TRBJ2-2; no reliable D call. Trimming pared 1 base from V and 3 bases from J, leaving 9 bases between. Germline loops: CDR1 DFQATT, CDR2 SNEGSKA (reference sequence). The CDR3 has 14 amino acids. This CDR3 reads CSARGPRDTGELFF. CDR3 DNA sequence: TGCAGTGCTAGAGGTCCACGTGACACCGGGGAGCTGTTTTTT.

The genes are TRBV12-3 or TRBV12-4 and TRBJ2-3; no reliable D call. V lost 11 bases and J lost 0, with 27 bases in between. The CDR3 spans 18 residues. The CDR3 bases are TGTGCCTTCAGTTTAGTTATCCCCCGACCCATGAGCACAGATACGCAGTATTTT. Its translation is CAFSLVIPRPMSTDTQYF.

The DNA for the CDR3 is TGTGCCACCAACACCGGGAATCAACGGACACCCCTCCACTTT. This gives the protein CATNTGNQRTPLHF. The chain carries TRBV10-3 and TRBJ1-6; D uncertain. Germline loops: CDR1 ENHRY, CDR2 SYGVKD. V gave up 10 bases and J gave up 11 bases, with 21 bases separating them. This CDR3 is built from 14 residues.

The genes are TRBV20-1 and TRBJ2-7; 12 positions agree with TRBD2. CDR1 and CDR2 from the germline V gene are DFQATT and SNEGSKA (reference sequence). The CDR3 runs to 16 residues. With V trimmed by 1 base and J by 0 bases, 4 bases remained unmatched. The CDR3: CSARGLAGANSYEQYF. The CDR3 DNA is TGCAGTGCTAGAGGACTAGCGGGGGCCAACTCCTACGAGCAGTACTTC.

The V call is TRBV12-3 or TRBV12-4, the J call TRBJ2-3, with 9 nucleotides matching TRBD1. This CDR3 region has 17 residues. The trim removed 4 bases at V and 3 bases at J, leaving 11 bases unmatched. Here the CDR3 reads CASSWGSGQGKTDTQYF. The CDR3 DNA sequence: TGTGCCAGCAGTTGGGGGTCGGGACAGGGTAAAACAGATACGCAGTATTTT.

The chain's CDR3 is CSGGSGADNSPLHF. In DNA, the CDR3 is TGCAGTGGGGGTTCGGGAGCAGATAATTCACCCCTCCACTTT. The chain recombines TRBV20-1 with TRBJ1-6; no reliable D call. Germline assignment: CDR1 DFQATT and CDR2 SNEGSKA (reference sequence). V lost 7 bases, J lost 5 bases, and 15 bases lay in between. The CDR3 length is 14 residues.

This clonotype was seen a handful of times. The V and J genes are TRBV20-1 and TRBJ1-5; D is ambiguous. The V end lost 4 bases, the J end lost 2 bases, and 18 bases lay between the germline ends. Germline V lookup: CDR1 DFQATT, CDR2 SNEGSKA (reference sequence). CDR3 length equals 16 residues. The CDR3 region has the DNA TGCAGTGCTACAGTAACAGAAGGATCTCGCAATCAGCCCCAGCATTTT. Translation: CSATVTEGSRNQPQHF.

The chain has TRBV6-1 and TRBJ1-1, with D perhaps TRBD1 (5 bases). The germline V gene has CDR1 MNHNS and CDR2 SASEGT. The CDR3 runs to 14 residues. Deletions cut 6 bases from V and 5 bases from J, with 16 bases between. CDR3 bases: TGTGCCAGCAGAGCTCAGGGACGGTGGACTGAAGCTTTCTTT. This gives the protein CASRAQGRWTEAFF.

The genes are TRBV5-6 and TRBJ2-7; D uncertain. This CDR3 is built from 13 residues. Germline V gives CDR1 SGHDT, CDR2 YYEEEE. The ends were cut back, 7 bases at V and 7 bases at J, with 18 bases in the middle. CDR3 amino acids: CASGPGLIGEQYF. The CDR3 coding sequence is TGTGCCAGCGGCCCGGGCCTTATTGGGGAGCAGTACTTC.

The chain joins TRBV6-2 or TRBV6-3 to TRBJ2-2; TRBD2 matches 7 bases. V trimming: 6 bases; J trimming: 4 bases; junction bases outside the gene matches: 5. The CDR3 has 14 amino acids. Germline values: CDR1 MNHEY, CDR2 SVGEGT. In DNA, the CDR3 is TGTGCCAGCAGAATAGCGGGCAGCACCGGGGAGCTGTTTTTT. Encoded protein: CASRIAGSTGELFF.

This rearrangement joins TRBV18 to TRBJ1-6; D is possibly TRBD1 (5 bases). CDR1 and CDR2 from the germline V gene are KGHSH and LQKENI. This CDR3 region has 16 residues. V was trimmed by 3 bases and J by 9 bases, leaving 18 bases between them. CDR3 nucleotides: TGTGCCAGCTCACCTTTACCCAGGGAATGGGGTTCACCCCTCCACTTT. It yields the protein CASSPLPREWGSPLHF. The full variable domain, its missing parts supplied by reference TRBV18 and TRBJ1-6, is NAGVMQNPRHLVRRRGQEARLRCSPMKGHSHVYWYRQLPEEGLKFMVYLQKENIIDESGMPKERFSAEFPKEGPSILRIQQVVRGDSAAYFCASSPLPREWGSPLHFGNGTRLTVT.

V is TRBV20-1 and J is TRBJ2-1; 11 bases align to TRBD2. The germline gives CDR1 DFQATT, CDR2 SNEGSKA (reference sequence). The CDR3 totals 15 residues. Germline trimming cut 4 bases from V and 4 bases from J; bases unmatched to any gene: 6. CDR3 protein: CSATVGTSGYNEQFF. The DNA for the CDR3 is TGCAGTGCTACCGTCGGGACTAGCGGTTACAATGAGCAGTTCTTC.

This clonotype has a count of ten or more. V gene TRBV20-1 combines with J gene TRBJ2-5, with 11 bases that match TRBD2. The germline V gene encodes CDR1 DFQATT and CDR2 SNEGSKA (reference sequence). J was trimmed by 5 bases and V by 3 bases; bases with no gene match: 8. This CDR3 is 15 amino acids long. CDR3 sequence reads: CSARGSSGGRETQYF. In DNA form, the CDR3 reads TGCAGTGCTAGGGGATCTAGCGGGGGGAGGGAGACCCAGTACTTC.

This clonotype has more than one count but fewer than ten. This chain connects TRBV24-1 to TRBJ2-3; 11 bases are shared with TRBD2. Trimming at V came to 4 bases and at J to 0 bases, leaving 2 bases not matched to a gene. This CDR3 is 16 amino acids long. CDR1 and CDR2 (germline): KGHDR, SFDVKD. The CDR3 region has the DNA TGTGCCACCAGTGACGGGACTAGCGGTAGCACAGATACGCAGTATTTT. The encoded protein is CATSDGTSGSTDTQYF.

V gene TRBV12-3 or TRBV12-4 combines with J gene TRBJ2-1; tentatively, D is TRBD1 (5 bases). V was trimmed by 3 bases and J by 3 bases, leaving 12 bases between them. The CDR3 runs to 15 residues. CDR3 amino acids: CASSFNRQYYNEQFF. CDR3 coding DNA: TGTGCCAGCAGTTTCAACAGGCAATACTACAATGAGCAGTTCTTC.

The J gene is TRBJ2-7, the V gene TRBV12-3 or TRBV12-4; D might be TRBD2 (5 bases). V was cut by 6 bases and J by 0 bases, with 21 bases left in between. This CDR3 is 17 amino acids long. The CDR3 DNA is TGTGCCAGCAGCTTCATGGACTCACTCGGATACTCCTACGAGCAGTACTTC. Protein sequence: CASSFMDSLGYSYEQYF.